The following is a T cell receptor (beta chain) sequence with its context. This CDR3 is 11 amino acids long. Germline lookup yields CDR1 SEHNR and CDR2 FQNEAQ (reference sequence). This sample stems from a study of CXCR3-negative and CXCR3-positive naive CD8 T cells. Investigators sorted each CD8+ T cell subset in triplicate, taking approximately 330,000 cells each time. In preparing the TRB cDNA libraries, 5' RACE with UMI labels was used. TCRdb reprocessed the 5' RACE reads and reports one entry per CDR3 protein, with no DNA. The table for this sample gives about 46,000 distinct CDR3 sequences. The sequenced sample consisted of naive CXCR3- CD8+ T cells from blood. Described subset: CD45RO-CCR7+CD27+CD95- naive CD8+ T cells lacking CXCR3 (TNR3-). This TCR came from a human donor in good health. Some clones in this sample may be carry-over from other donors' samples. The V call is TRBV7-9, the J call TRBJ1-4. This CDR3 is CASSPHEKLFF. Together with reference TRBV7-9 and TRBJ1-4, the CDR3 gives the full variable domain: DTGVSQNPRHKITKRGQNVTFRCDPISEHNRLYWYRQTLGQGPEFLTYFQNEAQLEKSRLLSDRFSAERPKGSFSTLEIQRTEQGDSAMYLCASSPHEKLFFGSGTQLSVL.